The T cell receptor (beta chain) described here comes from a study of T cell repertoires in cytomegalovirus infection. TCRdb reanalysed the reads using MiXCR and keeps one entry per CDR3 protein. In the table there are about 500,000 distinct CDR3 sequences, roughly a third of which are singletons. For this clonotype: Its antigen is currently unknown.

This sample comprised cultured PBMCs, obtained from culture after CMV antigen stimulation. The clonotype comes from a human donor in good health (CMV status not recorded). Some clones in this sample may be carry-over from other donors' samples.

Here the CDR3 reads CASSLTAEAQHF. The CDR3 region has the DNA TGTGCCAGCAGTTTAACGGCGGAGGCCCAGCATTTT. The chain is built from TRBV12-3 or TRBV12-4 and TRBJ1-5; no definite D call. This CDR3 contains 12 residues. V was cut by 2 bases and J by 11 bases, with 10 bases left in between.